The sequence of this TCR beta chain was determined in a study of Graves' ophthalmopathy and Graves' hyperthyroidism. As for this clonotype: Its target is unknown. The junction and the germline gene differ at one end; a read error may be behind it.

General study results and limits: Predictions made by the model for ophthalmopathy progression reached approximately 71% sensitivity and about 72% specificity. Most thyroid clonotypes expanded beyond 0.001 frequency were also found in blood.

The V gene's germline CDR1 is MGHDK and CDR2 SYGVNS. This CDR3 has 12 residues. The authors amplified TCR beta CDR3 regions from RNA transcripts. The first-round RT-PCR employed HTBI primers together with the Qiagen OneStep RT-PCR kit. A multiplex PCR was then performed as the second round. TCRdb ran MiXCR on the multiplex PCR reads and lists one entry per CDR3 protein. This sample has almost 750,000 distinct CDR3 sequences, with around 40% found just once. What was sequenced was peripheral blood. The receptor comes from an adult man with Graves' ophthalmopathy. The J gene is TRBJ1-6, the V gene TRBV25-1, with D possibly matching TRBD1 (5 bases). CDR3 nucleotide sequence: TGTACCAGCAGGGACCCCCATTCACCCCTCCACTTT. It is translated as CTSRDPHSPLHF.